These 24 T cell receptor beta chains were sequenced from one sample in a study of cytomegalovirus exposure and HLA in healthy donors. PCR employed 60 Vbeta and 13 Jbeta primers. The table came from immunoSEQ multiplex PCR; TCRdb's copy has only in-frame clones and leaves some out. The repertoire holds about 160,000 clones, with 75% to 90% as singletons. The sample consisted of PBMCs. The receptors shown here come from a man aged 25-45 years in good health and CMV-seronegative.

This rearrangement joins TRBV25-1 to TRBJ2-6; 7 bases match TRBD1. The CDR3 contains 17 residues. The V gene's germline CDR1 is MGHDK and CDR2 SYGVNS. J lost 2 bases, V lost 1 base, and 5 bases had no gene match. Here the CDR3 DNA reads TGTGCCAGCAGTGAATCGAAGGGGGCGACTGGGGCCAACGTCCTGACTTTC. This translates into CASSESKGATGANVLTF.

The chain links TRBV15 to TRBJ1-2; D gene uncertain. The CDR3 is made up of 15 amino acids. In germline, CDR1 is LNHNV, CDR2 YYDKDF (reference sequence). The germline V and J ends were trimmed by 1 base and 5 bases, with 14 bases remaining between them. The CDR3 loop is CATSRVGGGPYGYTF. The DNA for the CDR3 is TGTGCCACCAGCAGAGTGGGAGGAGGGCCGTATGGCTACACCTTC.

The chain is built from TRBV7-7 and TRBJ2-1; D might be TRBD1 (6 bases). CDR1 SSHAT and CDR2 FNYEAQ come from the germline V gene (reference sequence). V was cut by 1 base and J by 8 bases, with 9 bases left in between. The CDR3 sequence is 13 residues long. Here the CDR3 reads CASSLGGRYEQFF. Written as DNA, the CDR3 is TGTGCCAGCAGCTTAGGGGGGCGGTATGAGCAGTTCTTC.

The CDR3 reads CASSLDGGYGYTF. The DNA of the CDR3 is TGTGCCAGCAGCTTAGATGGCGGCTATGGCTACACCTTC. The V gene is TRBV11-2, the J gene TRBJ1-2; D is uncertain. The germline gives CDR1 SGHAT, CDR2 FQNNGV. This CDR3 has 13 amino acids. V was pared by 0 bases and J by 4 bases, with 6 bases between.

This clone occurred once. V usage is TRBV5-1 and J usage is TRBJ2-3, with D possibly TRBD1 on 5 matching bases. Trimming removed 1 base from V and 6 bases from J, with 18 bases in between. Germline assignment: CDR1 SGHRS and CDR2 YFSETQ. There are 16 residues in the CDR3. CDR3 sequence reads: CASSLFGHQPGDTQYF. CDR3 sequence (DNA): TGCGCCAGCAGCTTGTTTGGACATCAGCCCGGGGATACGCAGTATTTT.

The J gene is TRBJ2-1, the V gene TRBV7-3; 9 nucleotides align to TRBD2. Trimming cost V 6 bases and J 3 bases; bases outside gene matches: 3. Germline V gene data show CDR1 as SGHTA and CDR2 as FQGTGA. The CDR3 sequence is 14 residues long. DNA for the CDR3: TGTGCCAGCAGGCTAGCGGGACGCTACAATGAGCAGTTCTTC. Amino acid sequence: CASRLAGRYNEQFF.

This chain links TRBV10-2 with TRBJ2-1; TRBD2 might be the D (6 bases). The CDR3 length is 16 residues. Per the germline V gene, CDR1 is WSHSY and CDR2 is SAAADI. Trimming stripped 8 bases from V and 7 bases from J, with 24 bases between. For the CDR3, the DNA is TGCGCCAGCTATGACCGGGACTCAGGGTTAGGTAATGAGCAGTTCTTC. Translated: CASYDRDSGLGNEQFF.

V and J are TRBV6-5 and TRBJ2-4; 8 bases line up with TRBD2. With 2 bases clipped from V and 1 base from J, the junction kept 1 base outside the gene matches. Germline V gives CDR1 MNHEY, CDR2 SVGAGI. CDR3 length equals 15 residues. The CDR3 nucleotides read TGTGCCAGCAGTTACGGCGGGGGGGCCAAAAACATTCAGTACTTC. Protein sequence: CASSYGGGAKNIQYF.

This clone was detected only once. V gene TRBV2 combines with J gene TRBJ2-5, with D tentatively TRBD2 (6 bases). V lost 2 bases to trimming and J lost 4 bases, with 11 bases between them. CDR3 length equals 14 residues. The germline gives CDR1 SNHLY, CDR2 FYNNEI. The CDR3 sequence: CASSESWDSETQYF. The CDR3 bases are TGTGCCAGCAGTGAATCCTGGGACTCAGAGACCCAGTACTTC.

The CDR3 loop is CAWSAVPPEAFF. CDR3 bases: TGTGCCTGGAGTGCGGTTCCTCCTGAAGCTTTCTTT. The rearrangement links TRBV30 to TRBJ1-1; D is unresolved. Per the germline V gene, CDR1 is GTSNPN and CDR2 is SVGIG (reference sequence). This CDR3 contains 12 residues. Trimming cost V 1 base and J 6 bases, with 9 bases left between them.

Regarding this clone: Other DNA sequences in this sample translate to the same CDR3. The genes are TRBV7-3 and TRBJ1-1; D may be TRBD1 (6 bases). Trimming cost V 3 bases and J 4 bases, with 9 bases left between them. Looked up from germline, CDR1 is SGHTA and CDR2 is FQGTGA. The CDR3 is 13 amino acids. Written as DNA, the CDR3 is TGTGCCAGCAGCTTGGGGGGGCCCACTGAAGCTTTCTTT. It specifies CASSLGGPTEAFF.

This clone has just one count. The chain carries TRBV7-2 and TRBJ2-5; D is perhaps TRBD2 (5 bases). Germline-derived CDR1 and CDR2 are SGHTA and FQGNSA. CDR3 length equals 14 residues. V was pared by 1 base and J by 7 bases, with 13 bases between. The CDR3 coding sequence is TGTGCCAGCAGCTTAGAAGCTAGCCGCGCGACCCAGTACTTC. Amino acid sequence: CASSLEASRATQYF.

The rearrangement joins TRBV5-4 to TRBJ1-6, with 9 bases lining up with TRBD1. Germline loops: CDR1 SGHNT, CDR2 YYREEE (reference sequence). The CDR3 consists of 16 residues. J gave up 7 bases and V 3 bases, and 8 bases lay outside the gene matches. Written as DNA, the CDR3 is TGTGCCAGCAGCTGGGGGACAGGGCGGGGGAATTCACCCCTCCACTTT. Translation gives CASSWGTGRGNSPLHF. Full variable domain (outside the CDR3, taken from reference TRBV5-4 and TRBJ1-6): ETGVTQSPTHLIKTRGQQVTLRCSSQSGHNTVSWYQQALGQGPQFIFQYYREEENGRGNFPPRFSGLQFPNYSSELNVNALELDDSALYLCASSWGTGRGNSPLHFGNGTRLTVT.

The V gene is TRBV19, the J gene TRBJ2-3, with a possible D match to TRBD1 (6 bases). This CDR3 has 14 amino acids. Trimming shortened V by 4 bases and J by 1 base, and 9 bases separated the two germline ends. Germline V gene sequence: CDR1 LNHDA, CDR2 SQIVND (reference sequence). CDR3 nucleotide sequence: TGTGCCAGTAGTAGGGCAGGGGGCACAGATACGCAGTATTTT. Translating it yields CASSRAGGTDTQYF.

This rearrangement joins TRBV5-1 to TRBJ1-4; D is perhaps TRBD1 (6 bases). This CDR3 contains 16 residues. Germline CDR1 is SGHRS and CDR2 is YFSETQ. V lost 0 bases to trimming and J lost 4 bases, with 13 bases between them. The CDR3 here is CASSLAVGQINEKLFF. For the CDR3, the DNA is TGCGCCAGCAGCTTGGCCGTAGGACAGATTAATGAAAAACTGTTTTTT.

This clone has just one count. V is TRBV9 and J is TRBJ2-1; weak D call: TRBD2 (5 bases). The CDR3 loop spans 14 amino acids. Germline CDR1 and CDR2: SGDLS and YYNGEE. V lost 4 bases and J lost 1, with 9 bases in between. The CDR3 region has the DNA TGTGCCAGCAGCCCCTCGGGGTCCTACAATGAGCAGTTCTTC. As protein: CASSPSGSYNEQFF.

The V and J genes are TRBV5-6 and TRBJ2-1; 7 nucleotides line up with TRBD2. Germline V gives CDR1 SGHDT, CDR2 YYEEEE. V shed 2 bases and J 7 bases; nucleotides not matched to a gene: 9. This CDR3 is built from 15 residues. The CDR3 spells CASSFRGGAWNEQFF. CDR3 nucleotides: TGTGCCAGCAGCTTTAGGGGAGGGGCCTGGAATGAGCAGTTCTTC.

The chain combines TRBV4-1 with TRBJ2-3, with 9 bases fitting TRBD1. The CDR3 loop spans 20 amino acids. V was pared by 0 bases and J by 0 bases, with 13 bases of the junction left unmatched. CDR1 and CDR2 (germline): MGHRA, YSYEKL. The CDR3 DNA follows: TGCGCCAGCAGCCAAGATTGGGGACAGGGATATCGGGCCAGCACAGATACGCAGTATTTT. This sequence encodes CASSQDWGQGYRASTDTQYF.

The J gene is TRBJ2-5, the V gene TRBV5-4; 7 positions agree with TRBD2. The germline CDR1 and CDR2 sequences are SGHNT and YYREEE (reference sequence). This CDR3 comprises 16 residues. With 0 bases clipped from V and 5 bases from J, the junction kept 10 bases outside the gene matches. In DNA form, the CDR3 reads TGTGCCAGCAGCTTGGGATCAACTAGCGTCGGCGAGACCCAGTACTTC. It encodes CASSLGSTSVGETQYF.

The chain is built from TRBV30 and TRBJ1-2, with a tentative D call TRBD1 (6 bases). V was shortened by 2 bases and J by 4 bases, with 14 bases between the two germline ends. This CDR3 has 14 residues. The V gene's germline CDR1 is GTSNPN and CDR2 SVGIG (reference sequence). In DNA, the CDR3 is TGTGCCTGGAGTCCTCTAACGACAGGCTATGGCTACACCTTC. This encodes CAWSPLTTGYGYTF.

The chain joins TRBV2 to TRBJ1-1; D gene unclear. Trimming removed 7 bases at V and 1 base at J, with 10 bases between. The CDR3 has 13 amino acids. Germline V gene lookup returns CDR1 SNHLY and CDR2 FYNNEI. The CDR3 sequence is CASMLSGNTEAFF. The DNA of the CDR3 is TGTGCCAGCATGCTGTCCGGGAACACTGAAGCTTTCTTT.

The CDR3 loop reads CASSLVFSYEQYF. CDR3 DNA sequence: TGTGCCAGCAGCCTTGTTTTCAGCTACGAGCAGTACTTC. The J gene is TRBJ2-7, the V gene TRBV11-2, with unresolved D. CDR1 is SGHAT, CDR2 FQNNGV, per germline. V was cut by 5 bases and J by 3 bases, with 11 bases left in between. This CDR3 region has 13 residues.

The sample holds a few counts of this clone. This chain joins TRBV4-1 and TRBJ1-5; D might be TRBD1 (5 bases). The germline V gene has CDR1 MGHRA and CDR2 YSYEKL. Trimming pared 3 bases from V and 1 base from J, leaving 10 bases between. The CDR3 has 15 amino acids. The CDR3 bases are TGCGCCAGCAGCCACCCAGGGTTAAGCAATCAGCCCCAGCATTTT. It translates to CASSHPGLSNQPQHF.

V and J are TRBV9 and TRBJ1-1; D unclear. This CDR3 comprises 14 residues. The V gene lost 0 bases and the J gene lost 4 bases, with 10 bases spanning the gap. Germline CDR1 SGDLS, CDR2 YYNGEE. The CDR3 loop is CASSVATESTEAFF. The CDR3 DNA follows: TGTGCCAGCAGCGTAGCGACTGAGAGCACTGAAGCTTTCTTT. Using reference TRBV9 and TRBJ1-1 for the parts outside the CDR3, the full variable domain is DSGVTQTPKHLITATGQRVTLRCSPRSGDLSVYWYQQSLDQGLQFLIQYYNGEERAKGNILERFSAQQFPDLHSELNLSSLELGDSALYFCASSVATESTEAFFGQGTRLTVV.